The sequence of this T cell receptor (beta chain) was determined in a study of T cell changes during pregnancy in multiple sclerosis. Here immunoSEQ multiplex PCR was the method, and the copy in TCRdb shows in-frame clones only, minus some. The data show under 65,000 clones, roughly nine tenths seen once. The CDR3 consists of 14 residues. This rearrangement joins TRBV21-1 to TRBJ1-2; TRBD1 is taken as the D call from the table, unchecked against the DNA. TRBV21-1 constitutes a pseudogene. The receptor comes from a female donor in good health, enrolled as a control in a pregnancy study. Source: peripheral blood, taken in the first trimester of pregnancy. CDR3 sequence reads: CASSPRTEPYGYTF. The CDR3 DNA reads as TGTGCCAGCAGCCCCAGGACAGAGCCTTATGGCTACACCTTC.